This T cell receptor (beta chain) was documented in a study of CD8+ T cells in alopecia areata. Study-level points and caveats: Association of baseline CD8+ expansion with response is uncertain owing to one nonresponder.

Documented treatment: oral pan-JAK inhibitor, 5-10 mg twice daily. Extracted RNA was reverse transcribed into cDNA, the sequencing template. Clones were read by immunoSEQ multiplex PCR, and TCRdb kept only the in-frame ones, dropping some. This table has 200,000 or so clones, around 43% appearing once. Trimming pared 4 bases from V and 5 bases from J, leaving 14 bases between. The CDR3 has 13 residues. In germline, CDR1 is SQVTM, CDR2 ANQGSEA. Comments on this clone: Its target is unknown.

This specimen was CD4+ T cells sorted from blood, taken at approximately week 37, from a patient treated with tofacitinib. The gene calls are TRBV29-1 and TRBJ2-5, with D maybe TRBD2 (6 bases). This receptor was obtained from a human donor with alopecia areata. DNA for the CDR3: TGCAGCGTTGGGCTAGCGAGTTATGAGACCCAGTACTTC. Its translation is CSVGLASYETQYF.